The present TCR beta chain was sequenced within a study of T cell responses to AZD1222 COVID-19 vaccine. This table comes from immunoSEQ multiplex PCR, and its TCRdb copy is limited to in-frame clones, with some not included. The sample has roughly 200,000 clones, around nine tenths seen once. There are a few counts of this clone. The clonotype was recovered from an adult in good health. The starting material was peripheral blood, obtained on day 0 of AZD1222 vaccination.

CDR3: CATSTRRGDTGELFF. CDR3 nucleotide sequence: TGTGCCACCAGCACCCGGAGGGGTGACACCGGGGAGCTGTTTTTT. This chain uses TRBV15 with TRBJ2-2; tentatively, D is TRBD2 (6 bases). This CDR3 region has 15 residues. Germline loops: CDR1 LNHNV, CDR2 YYDKDF (reference sequence). Trimming cost V 4 bases and J 3 bases, with 12 bases left between them. Variable domain in full (rest from reference TRBV15 and TRBJ2-2): DAMVIQNPRYQVTQFGKPVTLSCSQTLNHNVMYWYQQKSSQAPKLLFHYYDKDFNNEADTPDNFQSRRPNTSFCFLDIRSPGLGDTAMYLCATSTRRGDTGELFFGEGSRLTVL.